The rows below give T cell receptor beta chains drawn from one sample of a study of a mutant IDH1 vaccine in newly diagnosed glioma. Measured with immunoSEQ multiplex PCR; TCRdb has only the in-frame clones, and not every one. This table holds some 27,000 clones, roughly 80% found once. No cognate antigen is known for these TCRs. The specimen comprised PBMCs, sampled from a glioma patient whose treatment included an IDH1 peptide vaccine. These receptors all stem from a woman aged 25 to 45 with glioma. CDR3s include the opening cysteine and the closing phenylalanine or tryptophan. The D gene is left open where the match is weak. Size is omitted from some rows. Given values are once, few, many or a class for expanded clones.

>TRBV6-5|once|TRBJ1-1|-
CASSYSGRNTEAFF
TGTGCCAGCAGTTACTCTGGCAGGAACACTGAAGCTTTCTTT
>TRBV5-6|-|TRBJ1-4|-
CASSEGTNEKLFF
TGTGCCAGCAGCGAGGGGACTAATGAAAAACTGTTTTTT
>TRBV2|few|TRBJ1-6|-
CASRQGSYNSPLHF
TGTGCCAGCAGGCAGGGCTCCTATAATTCACCCCTCCACTTT
>TRBV15|-|TRBJ2-5|TRBD1
CATSSYPGTAEPQYF
TGTGCCACCAGCAGCTACCCCGGGACAGCGGAGCCCCAGTACTTC
>TRBV2|few|TRBJ1-5|-
CASSEIGRNNQPQHF
TGTGCCAGCAGTGAAATCGGACGGAACAATCAGCCCCAGCATTTT
>TRBV18|-|TRBJ1-5|-
CASSPDISNQPQHF
TGTGCCAGCTCACCCGATATTAGCAATCAGCCCCAGCATTTT
>TRBV11-2|once|TRBJ1-2|TRBD1
CASSSSQGANYGYTF
TGTGCCAGCAGCTCGTCACAGGGGGCAAACTATGGCTACACCTTC
>TRBV23-1|-|TRBJ1-6|-
CASSDRFSSNSPLHF
TGCGCCAGCAGTGACAGGTTCTCTAGTAATTCACCCCTCCACTTT
>TRBV7-6|once|TRBJ2-7|-
CASSNGGPKRSEQYF
TGTGCCAGCAGCAACGGGGGGCCCAAACGAAGCGAGCAGTACTTC
>TRBV5-1|-|TRBJ1-2|-
CASSLDIGYNYGYTF
TGCGCCAGCAGCTTGGATATAGGGTATAACTATGGCTACACCTTC
>TRBV19|-|TRBJ2-3|-
CASSRAGLSTDTQYF
TGTGCCAGTAGCCGGGCGGGCCTGTCAACAGATACGCAGTATTTT
>TRBV10-1|-|TRBJ2-5|-
CASSYNRVGQETQYF
TGCGCCAGCAGTTACAACAGGGTAGGACAAGAGACCCAGTACTTC
>TRBV2|-|TRBJ1-1|TRBD1
CATRTGLGTEAFF
TGTGCCACCCGGACAGGGTTAGGCACTGAAGCTTTCTTT
>TRBV2|-|TRBJ2-1|TRBD2
CASSEQGLAGYNEQFF
TGTGCCAGCAGTGAACAGGGACTAGCGGGGTACAATGAGCAGTTCTTC
>TRBV6-1|-|TRBJ1-1|-
CASSEVRTEAFF
TGTGCCAGCAGTGAAGTAAGGACTGAAGCTTTCTTT
>TRBV13|-|TRBJ1-6|-
CASSLGRGGSPLHF
TGTGCCAGCAGCTTAGGCAGGGGTGGGTCACCCCTCCACTTT
>TRBV7-2|-|TRBJ1-5|-
CASSRWGQGKEPQHF
TGTGCCAGCAGCCGATGGGGGCAGGGTAAGGAGCCCCAGCATTTT
>TRBV6-5|-|TRBJ2-5|-
CASSTRGTQYF
TGTGCCAGCAGTACCCGGGGGACCCAGTACTTC
>TRBV30|-|TRBJ2-3|-
CAWRPNQDTQYF
TGTGCCTGGAGACCAAACCAAGATACGCAGTATTTT
>TRBV2|once|TRBJ1-6|-
CASSITVGDSSYNSPLHF
TGTGCCAGCAGTATTACGGTCGGCGATAGCTCCTATAATTCACCCCTCCACTTT
>TRBV5-4|-|TRBJ2-5|TRBD2
CASSQGGGAEETQYF
TGTGCCAGCAGCCAGGGCGGGGGTGCGGAAGAGACCCAGTACTTC
>TRBV4-1|-|TRBJ1-1|-
CASSQEGGAQGEAFF
TGCGCCAGCAGCCAAGAGGGGGGGGCGCAGGGTGAAGCTTTCTTT
>TRBV4-1|-|TRBJ1-4|-
CASSQPGTPGLNEKLFF
TGCGCCAGCAGCCAACCCGGGACACCGGGCCTTAATGAAAAACTGTTTTTT
>TRBV6-5|-|TRBJ2-1|TRBD2
CASSSLAGVFNNEQFF
TGTGCCAGCAGTTCACTAGCGGGGGTTTTTAACAATGAGCAGTTCTTC
>TRBV7-2|-|TRBJ2-5|TRBD2
CASSPWRGGRAETQYF
TGTGCCAGCAGTCCTTGGCGGGGGGGCCGGGCGGAGACCCAGTACTTC
>TRBV7-2|few|TRBJ1-2|TRBD1
CASSPRQGRNGYTF
TGTGCCAGCAGCCCTCGACAGGGCCGTAATGGCTACACCTTC
>TRBV7-2|-|TRBJ2-3|-
CASSLRGSTDTQYF
TGTGCCAGCAGCCTCCGGGGGAGCACAGATACGCAGTATTTT
>TRBV29-1|-|TRBJ1-5|TRBD1
CSVGQENQPQHF
TGCAGCGTGGGACAGGAAAATCAGCCCCAGCATTTT
>TRBV10-3|-|TRBJ1-1|-
CAISEVGSGAFF
TGTGCCATCAGTGAGGTGGGTTCAGGAGCTTTCTTT
>TRBV5-1|once|TRBJ2-3|TRBD1
CASSPRGMGPTDTQYF
TGCGCCAGCAGCCCCAGGGGGATGGGGCCCACAGATACGCAGTATTTT
>TRBV14|-|TRBJ2-5|-
CASSHRYQETQYF
TGTGCCAGCAGCCACCGGTACCAAGAGACCCAGTACTTC
>TRBV6-4|-|TRBJ1-6|-
CASSVGTTNSPLHF
TGTGCCAGCAGTGTGGGGACGACAAATTCACCCCTCCACTTT
>TRBV10-1|-|TRBJ1-1|-
CASSETGLNTEAFF
TGCGCCAGCAGTGAGACAGGGTTGAACACTGAAGCTTTCTTT
>TRBV9|-|TRBJ2-5|-
CASSVASETQYF
TGTGCCAGCAGCGTAGCTTCGGAGACCCAGTACTTC
>TRBV5-6|-|TRBJ1-1|-
CASSLGERQGRLTEAFF
TGTGCCAGCAGCTTGGGGGAGCGGCAAGGGAGGTTAACTGAAGCTTTCTTT
>TRBV4-1|-|TRBJ2-1|TRBD2
CASSQLAGANNEQFF
TGCGCCAGCAGCCAACTAGCGGGGGCCAACAATGAGCAGTTCTTC
>TRBV7-6|-|TRBJ2-1|-
CASSKGGLSYNEQFF
TGTGCCAGCAGCAAGGGGGGGTTATCCTACAATGAGCAGTTCTTC
>TRBV5-5|-|TRBJ1-2|-
CASSPEGGPYGYTF
TGTGCCAGCAGCCCGGAGGGAGGGCCCTATGGCTACACCTTC
>TRBV10-2|-|TRBJ1-5|-
CASSVGTGSNQPQHF
TGCGCCAGCAGTGTAGGTACAGGAAGCAATCAGCCCCAGCATTTT
>TRBV7-8|-|TRBJ2-7|TRBD2
CASSSSSGGPSSYEQYF
TGTGCCAGCAGCTCGTCTAGCGGGGGGCCGAGCTCCTACGAGCAGTACTTC
>TRBV4-2|-|TRBJ1-2|-
CASSQWGYGEGNYGYTF
TGTGCCAGCAGCCAATGGGGGTACGGGGAGGGTAACTATGGCTACACCTTC
>TRBV12-5|few|TRBJ1-5|-
CASGQGSGQPQHF
TGTGCTAGTGGTCAGGGGTCGGGTCAGCCCCAGCATTTT
>TRBV5-1|few|TRBJ1-1|TRBD1
CASSLAGQGVTEAFF
TGCGCCAGCAGCTTGGCGGGACAGGGGGTTACTGAAGCTTTCTTT
>TRBV19|-|TRBJ1-6|-
CASSMGGDGSPLHF
TGTGCCAGTAGTATGGGGGGCGACGGTTCACCCCTCCACTTT
>TRBV19|few|TRBJ2-7|-
CASPRTDPYEQYF
TGTGCCAGTCCCCGGACGGATCCCTACGAGCAGTACTTC
>TRBV19|-|TRBJ2-2|TRBD1
CATIEGQGATGELFF
TGTGCCACCATAGAGGGACAGGGGGCGACCGGGGAGCTGTTTTTT
>TRBV6-5|-|TRBJ2-7|-
CASSYLGHSYEQYF
TGTGCCAGCAGTTACCTGGGACACTCCTACGAGCAGTACTTC
>TRBV19|-|TRBJ1-5|-
CASSRGLPQHF
TGTGCCAGTAGTCGGGGCTTGCCCCAGCATTTT
>TRBV5-5|once|TRBJ1-2|-
CASSSLESYGYTF
TGTGCCAGCAGCTCCCTGGAGAGCTATGGCTACACCTTC
>TRBV2|once|TRBJ1-5|-
CASKSIYSGPQHF
TGTGCCAGCAAATCCATATACTCAGGGCCCCAGCATTTT
>TRBV7-2|few|TRBJ1-1|-
CASSAQGFTEAFF
TGTGCCAGCAGCGCTCAGGGGTTCACTGAAGCTTTCTTT
>TRBV4-1|-|TRBJ2-7|-
CASSPTRTAYEQYF
TGCGCCAGCAGCCCGACGCGGACAGCATACGAGCAGTACTTC
>TRBV29-1|-|TRBJ1-1|-
CSVTGGVYTEAFF
TGCAGCGTAACCGGGGGGGTTTACACTGAAGCTTTCTTT
>TRBV5-1|-|TRBJ1-6|-
CASSSGPQGDSPLHF
TGCGCCAGCAGCTCGGGCCCACAGGGAGATTCACCCCTCCACTTT